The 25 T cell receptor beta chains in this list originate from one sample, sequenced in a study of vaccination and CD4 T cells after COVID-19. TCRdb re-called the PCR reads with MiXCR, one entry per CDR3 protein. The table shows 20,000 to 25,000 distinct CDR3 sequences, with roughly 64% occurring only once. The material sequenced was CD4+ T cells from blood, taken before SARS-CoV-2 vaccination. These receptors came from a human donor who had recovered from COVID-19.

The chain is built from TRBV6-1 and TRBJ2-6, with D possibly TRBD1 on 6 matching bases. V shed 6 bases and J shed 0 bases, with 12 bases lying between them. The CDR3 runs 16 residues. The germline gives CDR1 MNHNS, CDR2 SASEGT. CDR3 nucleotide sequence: TGTGCCAGCAGGAGGACAGCCTACTCTGGGGCCAACGTCCTGACTTTC. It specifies CASRRTAYSGANVLTF.

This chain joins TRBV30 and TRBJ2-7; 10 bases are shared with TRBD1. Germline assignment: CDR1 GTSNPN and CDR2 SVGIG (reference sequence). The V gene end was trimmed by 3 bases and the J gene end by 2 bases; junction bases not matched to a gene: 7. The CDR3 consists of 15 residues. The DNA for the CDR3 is TGTGCCTGGAGGGAGGGACAGGGGTTGCCCTACGAGCAGTACTTC. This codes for CAWREGQGLPYEQYF.

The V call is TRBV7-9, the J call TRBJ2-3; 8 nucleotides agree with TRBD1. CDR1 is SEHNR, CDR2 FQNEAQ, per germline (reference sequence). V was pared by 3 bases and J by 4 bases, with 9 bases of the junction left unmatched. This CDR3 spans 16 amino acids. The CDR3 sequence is CASSLGQATMADTQYF. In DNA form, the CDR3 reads TGTGCCAGCAGCTTGGGACAGGCGACTATGGCAGATACGCAGTATTTT.

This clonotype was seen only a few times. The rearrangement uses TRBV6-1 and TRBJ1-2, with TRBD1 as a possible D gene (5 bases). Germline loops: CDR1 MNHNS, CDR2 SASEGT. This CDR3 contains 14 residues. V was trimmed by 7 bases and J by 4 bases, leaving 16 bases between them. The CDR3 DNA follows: TGTGCCAGCATTGCGTGGGGGTCCGGCTATGGCTACACCTTC. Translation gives CASIAWGSGYGYTF.

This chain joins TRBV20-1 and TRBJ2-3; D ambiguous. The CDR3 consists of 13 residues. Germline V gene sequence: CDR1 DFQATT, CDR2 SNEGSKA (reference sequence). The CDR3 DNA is TGCAGGTGTTCAGCACTTCGCACAGATACGCAGTATTTT. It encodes CRCSALRTDTQYF.

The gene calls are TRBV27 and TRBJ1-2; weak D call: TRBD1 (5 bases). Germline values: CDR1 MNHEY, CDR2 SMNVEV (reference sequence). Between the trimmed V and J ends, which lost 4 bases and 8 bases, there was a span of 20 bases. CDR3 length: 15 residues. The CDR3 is CASSSSAQGRRGYTF. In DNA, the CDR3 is TGTGCCAGCAGTTCCTCCGCCCAGGGCCGTCGGGGCTACACCTTC.

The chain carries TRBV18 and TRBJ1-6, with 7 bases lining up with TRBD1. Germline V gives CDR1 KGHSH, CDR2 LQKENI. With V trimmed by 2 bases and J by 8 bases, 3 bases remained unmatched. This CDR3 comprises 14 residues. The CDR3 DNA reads TGTGCCAGCTCACCAAGGCAGGGGGATTCACCCCTCCACTTT. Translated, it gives CASSPRQGDSPLHF.

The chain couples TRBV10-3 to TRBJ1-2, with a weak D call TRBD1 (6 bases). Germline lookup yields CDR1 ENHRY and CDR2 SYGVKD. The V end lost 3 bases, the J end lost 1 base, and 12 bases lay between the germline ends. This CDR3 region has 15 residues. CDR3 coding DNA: TGTGCCATCAGTGAAGGGCAGGGGCGTAACTATGGCTACACCTTC. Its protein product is CAISEGQGRNYGYTF.

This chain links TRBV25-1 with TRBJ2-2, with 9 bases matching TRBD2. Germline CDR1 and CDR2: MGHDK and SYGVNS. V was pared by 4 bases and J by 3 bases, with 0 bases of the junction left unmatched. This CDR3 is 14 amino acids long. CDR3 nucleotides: TGTGCCAGCAGTGGGACTAGCGACACCGGGGAGCTGTTTTTT. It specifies CASSGTSDTGELFF.

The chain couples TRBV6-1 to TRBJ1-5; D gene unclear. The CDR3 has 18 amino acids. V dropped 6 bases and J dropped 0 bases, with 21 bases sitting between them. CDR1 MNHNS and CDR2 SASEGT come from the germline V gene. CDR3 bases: TGTGCCAGCAGACACTTTAAGGGCAGCCACAATAGCAATCAGCCCCAGCATTTT. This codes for CASRHFKGSHNSNQPQHF.

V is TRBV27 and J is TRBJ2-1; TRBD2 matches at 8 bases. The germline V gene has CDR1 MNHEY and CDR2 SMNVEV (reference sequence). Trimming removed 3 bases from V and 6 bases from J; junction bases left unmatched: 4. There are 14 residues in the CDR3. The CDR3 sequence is CASSFAGGPNEQFF. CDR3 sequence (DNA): TGTGCCAGCAGTTTTGCGGGGGGCCCCAATGAGCAGTTCTTC.

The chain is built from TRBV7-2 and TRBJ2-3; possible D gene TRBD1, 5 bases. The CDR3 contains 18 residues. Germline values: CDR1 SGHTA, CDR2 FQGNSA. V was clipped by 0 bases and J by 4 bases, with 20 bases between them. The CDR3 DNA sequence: TGTGCCAGCAGCTTAGCCCAAAACCGCAGGGTGTATTCAGATACGCAGTATTTT. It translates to CASSLAQNRRVYSDTQYF.

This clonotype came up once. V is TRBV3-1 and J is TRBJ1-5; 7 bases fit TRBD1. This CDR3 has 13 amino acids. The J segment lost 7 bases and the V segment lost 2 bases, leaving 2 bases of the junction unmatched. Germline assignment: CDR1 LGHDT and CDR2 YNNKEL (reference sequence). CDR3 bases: TGTGCCAGCAGCCAAAGGGGGCTACAGCCCCAGCATTTT. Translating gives CASSQRGLQPQHF.

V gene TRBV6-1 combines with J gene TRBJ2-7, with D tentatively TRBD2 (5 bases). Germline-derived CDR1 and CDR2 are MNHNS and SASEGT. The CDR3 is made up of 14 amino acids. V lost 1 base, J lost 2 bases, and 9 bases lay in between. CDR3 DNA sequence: TGTGCCAGCAGTGAAGGGGAGTGGGCCTACGAGCAGTACTTC. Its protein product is CASSEGEWAYEQYF.

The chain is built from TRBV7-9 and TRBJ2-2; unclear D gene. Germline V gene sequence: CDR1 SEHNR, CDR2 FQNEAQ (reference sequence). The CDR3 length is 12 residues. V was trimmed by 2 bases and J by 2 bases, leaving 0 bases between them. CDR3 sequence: CASSLNTGELFF. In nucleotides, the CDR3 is TGTGCCAGCAGCTTAAACACCGGGGAGCTGTTTTTT.

This CDR3 reads CASRGGRGRDEKLFF. The CDR3 DNA reads TGTGCCAGCAGAGGCGGGCGGGGCAGGGATGAAAAACTGTTTTTT. This rearrangement joins TRBV7-6 to TRBJ1-4, with a weak D call TRBD1 (5 bases). Germline V gene sequence: CDR1 SGHVS, CDR2 FNYEAQ. The CDR3 is 15 residues long. V was shortened by 6 bases and J by 6 bases, with 17 bases between the two germline ends.

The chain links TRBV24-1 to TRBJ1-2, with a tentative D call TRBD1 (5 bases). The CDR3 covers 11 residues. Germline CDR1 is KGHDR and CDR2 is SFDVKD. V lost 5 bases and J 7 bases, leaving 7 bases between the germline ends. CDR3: CATSVGTGYTF. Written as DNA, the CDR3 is TGTGCCACCAGTGTTGGGACTGGCTACACCTTC.

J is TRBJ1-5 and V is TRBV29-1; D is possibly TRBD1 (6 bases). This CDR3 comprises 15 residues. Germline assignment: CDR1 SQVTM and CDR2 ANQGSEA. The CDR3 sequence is CTLYLGGRYNQPQHF. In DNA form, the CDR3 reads TGCACCCTATACCTGGGGGGGCGTTACAATCAGCCCCAGCATTTT.

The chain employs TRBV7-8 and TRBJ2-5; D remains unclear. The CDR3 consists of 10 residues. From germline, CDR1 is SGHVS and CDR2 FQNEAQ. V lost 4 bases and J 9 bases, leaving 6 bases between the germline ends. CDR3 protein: CASSSRAQYF. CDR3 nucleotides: TGTGCCAGCAGCTCAAGGGCCCAGTACTTC.

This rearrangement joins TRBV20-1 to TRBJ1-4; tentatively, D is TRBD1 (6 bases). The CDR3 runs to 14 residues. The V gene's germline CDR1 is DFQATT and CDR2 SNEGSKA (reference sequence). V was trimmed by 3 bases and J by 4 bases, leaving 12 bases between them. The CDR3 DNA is TGCAGTGCTAGTAGGACAGCCTATAATGAAAAACTGTTTTTT. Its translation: CSASRTAYNEKLFF.

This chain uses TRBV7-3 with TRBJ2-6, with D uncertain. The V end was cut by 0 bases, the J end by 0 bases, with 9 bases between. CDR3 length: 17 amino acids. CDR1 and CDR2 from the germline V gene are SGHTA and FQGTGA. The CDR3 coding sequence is TGTGCCAGCAGCTTAACTGGCAGGAGCTCTGGGGCCAACGTCCTGACTTTC. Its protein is CASSLTGRSSGANVLTF.

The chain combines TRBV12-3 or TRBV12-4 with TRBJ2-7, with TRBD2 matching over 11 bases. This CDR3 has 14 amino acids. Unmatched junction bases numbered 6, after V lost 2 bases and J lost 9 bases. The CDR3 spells CASSLIAGGSGQYF. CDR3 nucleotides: TGTGCCAGCAGTTTAATAGCGGGAGGGAGTGGGCAGTACTTC.

The CDR3 sequence is CASSQEQIGYEQYF. CDR3 in DNA: TGTGCCAGCAGCCAAGAACAGATTGGCTACGAGCAGTACTTC. The chain has TRBV4-2 and TRBJ2-7, with no clear D. The CDR3 runs 14 residues. Germline V gene lookup returns CDR1 LGHNA and CDR2 YNFKEQ. V lost 0 bases, J lost 3 bases, and 9 bases lay in between.

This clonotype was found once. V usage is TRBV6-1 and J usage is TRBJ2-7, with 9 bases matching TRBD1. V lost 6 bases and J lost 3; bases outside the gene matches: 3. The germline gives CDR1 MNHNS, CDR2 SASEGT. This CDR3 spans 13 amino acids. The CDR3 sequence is CASRQGARYEQYF. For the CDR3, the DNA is TGTGCCAGCAGACAGGGGGCCCGCTACGAGCAGTACTTC.

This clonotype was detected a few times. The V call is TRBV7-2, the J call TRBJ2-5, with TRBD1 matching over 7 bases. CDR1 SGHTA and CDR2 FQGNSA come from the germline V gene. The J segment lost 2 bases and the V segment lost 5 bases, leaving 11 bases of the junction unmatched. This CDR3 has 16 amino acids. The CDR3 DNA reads TGTGCCAGCAGCCGGAGACAGGGCTCGCGTCAAGAGACCCAGTACTTC. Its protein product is CASSRRQGSRQETQYF.